The present entry profiles one TCR beta chain with its context. Its antigen remains unknown. Trimming removed 1 base at V and 7 bases at J, with 11 bases between. Looked up from germline, CDR1 is LGHNA and CDR2 is YNFKEQ. The CDR3 spans 15 residues. The assay was immunoSEQ multiplex PCR, and TCRdb's table has in-frame clones only and misses some. The sample contains fewer than 85,000 clones, about 86% of which appear only once. The entry originates in a study of OX40 agonist ivuxolimab in advanced cancers. At the level of the study: Treatment received earlier with anti-PD-1, anti-PD-L1 or anti-CTLA-4 agents was allowed, and 40% had some.

Patients were ruled out by autoimmune disease history or systemic immunosuppression. Overall study results and limits: Expanded peripheral T cells had an undetermined antigen specificity.

The chain couples TRBV4-2 to TRBJ1-6, with D perhaps TRBD1 (5 bases). The origin of this receptor is an adult with an advanced solid tumor such as melanoma, head and neck, liver or kidney cancer. This specimen consisted of CD4+ or CD8+ T cells sorted from blood, obtained in a trial of the OX40 agonist ivuxolimab. The CDR3 bases are TGTGCCAGCAGCCAAGCGTTGGGGGGAAATTCACCCCTCCACTTT. Translated, it gives CASSQALGGNSPLHF.